Shown below are 30 T cell receptor beta chains from a single sample sequenced in a study of shared clonotypes between healthy human individuals. Repertoires were generated with immunoSEQ multiplex PCR, while TCRdb's copy carries only in-frame clones and drops some. The table has under 600,000 clones, approximately 95% seen once. Sequenced input: naive CD4+ T cells sorted from blood. This sample's subset: CD45RA+ positively selected. The receptors derive from a woman in her twenties or thirties in good health.

This chain joins TRBV5-1 and TRBJ2-3; 7 bases fit TRBD2. V was pared by 6 bases and J by 0 bases, with 10 bases of the junction left unmatched. Germline assignment: CDR1 SGHRS and CDR2 YFSETQ. The CDR3 extends over 16 amino acids. The CDR3 here is CASTRDLAASTDTQYF. The CDR3 bases are TGCGCCAGCACGAGAGACCTAGCGGCTAGCACAGATACGCAGTATTTT.

The genes are TRBV14 and TRBJ2-7, with 7 positions matching TRBD1. Germline V gene data show CDR1 as SGHDN and CDR2 as FVKESK. With V trimmed by 1 base and J by 6 bases, 6 bases remained unmatched. This CDR3 contains 14 residues. This chain's CDR3 is CASSQGGGQFEQYF. CDR3 DNA sequence: TGTGCCAGCAGCCAAGGAGGGGGCCAGTTCGAGCAGTACTTC.

The gene calls are TRBV7-6 and TRBJ2-3, with D perhaps matching TRBD2 (6 bases). Germline assignment: CDR1 SGHVS and CDR2 FNYEAQ. The CDR3 is 14 amino acids. V gave up 5 bases and J gave up 4 bases, with 13 bases separating them. Here the CDR3 DNA reads TGTGCCAGCAGCATACGGACTACCTCAGATACGCAGTATTTT. Translated: CASSIRTTSDTQYF.

V gene TRBV27 combines with J gene TRBJ2-7; D is possibly TRBD2 (5 bases). Germline V lookup: CDR1 MNHEY, CDR2 SMNVEV (reference sequence). The CDR3 has 14 amino acids. Trimming took 3 bases from V and 5 from J, leaving 14 bases between them. CDR3 sequence reads: CASSLDSPGHEQYF. The CDR3 DNA reads as TGTGCCAGCAGTTTGGACTCCCCGGGCCACGAGCAGTACTTC.

This chain uses TRBV18 with TRBJ2-5; perhaps TRBD2 as D (5 bases). Trimming removed 3 bases from V and 1 base from J, with 18 bases in between. Germline V gives CDR1 KGHSH, CDR2 LQKENI. The CDR3 has 17 residues. Here the CDR3 reads CASSPSARGPFQETQYF. The CDR3 region has the DNA TGTGCCAGCTCACCCTCCGCGAGAGGGCCGTTCCAAGAGACCCAGTACTTC.

CDR3 sequence reads: CASSQVSQALETQYF. As DNA, the CDR3 is TGTGCCAGCAGCCAAGTGTCCCAGGCACTTGAGACCCAGTACTTC. V usage is TRBV4-2 and J usage is TRBJ2-5; D remains unclear. V was shortened by 1 base and J by 5 bases, with 14 bases between the two germline ends. Germline CDR1 and CDR2: LGHNA and YNFKEQ. This CDR3 has 15 amino acids.

The chain links TRBV28 to TRBJ1-3, with 11 bases aligning to TRBD1. The CDR3 spans 16 residues. Trimming cost V 6 bases and J 3 bases; bases outside gene matches: 7. Germline lookup yields CDR1 MDHEN and CDR2 SYDVKM. CDR3 DNA sequence: TGTGCCAGCAGGACAAAGGACAGGGGGCTTGGAAACACCATATATTTT. Residues: CASRTKDRGLGNTIYF.

This clone showed up just once. V gene TRBV28 combines with J gene TRBJ1-4; D ambiguous. The V and J ends lost 5 bases and 1 base respectively, with 14 bases between them. There are 16 residues in the CDR3. Germline V gives CDR1 MDHEN, CDR2 SYDVKM. As DNA, the CDR3 is TGTGCCAGCAGTGCAACAAGACTGATAACTAATGAAAAACTGTTTTTT. It is translated as CASSATRLITNEKLFF.

V usage is TRBV5-4 and J usage is TRBJ2-1, with D uncertain. With 2 bases removed from V and 0 bases from J, the gap between germline ends came to 6 bases. CDR3 length: 14 amino acids. The germline CDR1 and CDR2 sequences are SGHNT and YYREEE (reference sequence). In DNA, the CDR3 is TGTGCCAGCAGCTTTACGAGCTCCTACAATGAGCAGTTCTTC. Protein product: CASSFTSSYNEQFF. Together with reference TRBV5-4 and TRBJ2-1, the CDR3 gives the full variable domain: ETGVTQSPTHLIKTRGQQVTLRCSSQSGHNTVSWYQQALGQGPQFIFQYYREEENGRGNFPPRFSGLQFPNYSSELNVNALELDDSALYLCASSFTSSYNEQFFGPGTRLTVL.

The CDR3 here is CATSRLVAHEQFF. CDR3 sequence (DNA): TGTGCCACCAGCAGATTGGTGGCGCATGAGCAGTTCTTC. The chain is built from TRBV15 and TRBJ2-1; D gene ambiguous. V was pared by 2 bases and J by 8 bases, with 10 bases between. Per the germline V gene, CDR1 is LNHNV and CDR2 is YYDKDF (reference sequence). CDR3 size: 13 residues.

The count of this clone is one. The rearrangement links TRBV7-9 to TRBJ2-7; 7 bases agree with TRBD1. The CDR3 contains 16 residues. The germline gives CDR1 SEHNR, CDR2 FQNEAQ (reference sequence). V lost 2 bases and J lost 5; bases outside the gene matches: 12. The CDR3 sequence is CASSLWSPGRGNEQYF. CDR3 DNA sequence: TGTGCCAGCAGCTTATGGTCTCCGGGCAGGGGGAACGAGCAGTACTTC.

J is TRBJ2-3 and V is TRBV6-1; 7 bases match TRBD1. The CDR3 has 12 amino acids. V gave up 10 bases and J gave up 5 bases; unmatched junction bases: 6. Germline V lookup: CDR1 MNHNS, CDR2 SASEGT. CDR3 in amino acids: CAIKGAGDTQYF. The CDR3 region has the DNA TGTGCCATCAAGGGGGCAGGAGATACGCAGTATTTT.

The rearrangement uses TRBV27 and TRBJ2-2; unclear D gene. The CDR3 is 15 amino acids. Trimming left V 6 bases short and J 6 bases short, with 17 bases between. Germline CDR1 is MNHEY and CDR2 is SMNVEV (reference sequence). Here the CDR3 reads CASRSLGPFSGELFF. The CDR3 DNA reads TGTGCCAGCAGGTCTCTGGGCCCATTCTCCGGGGAGCTGTTTTTT.

The J gene is TRBJ2-7, the V gene TRBV5-6, with 12 nucleotides matching TRBD2. This CDR3 comprises 14 residues. Germline V gives CDR1 SGHDT, CDR2 YYEEEE. Trimming took 3 bases from V and 6 from J; bases not matched to a gene: 4. The CDR3 DNA reads as TGTGCCAGCAGCTCCGGACTAGCGGGATTCGAGCAGTACTTC. It encodes CASSSGLAGFEQYF.

This chain connects TRBV28 to TRBJ2-2, with TRBD1 as a possible D gene (6 bases). Germline V lookup: CDR1 MDHEN, CDR2 SYDVKM. V was trimmed by 7 bases and J by 2 bases, leaving 11 bases between them. The CDR3 totals 14 residues. The CDR3 region has the DNA TGTGCCAGCATGGACAGACTAAACACCGGGGAGCTGTTTTTT. Translation gives CASMDRLNTGELFF.

This clone showed up just once. V is TRBV18 and J is TRBJ2-7; 13 nucleotides agree with TRBD2. CDR1 and CDR2 from the germline V gene are KGHSH and LQKENI. The CDR3 runs 19 residues. With V trimmed by 4 bases and J by 2 bases, 14 bases remained unmatched. CDR3 coding DNA: TGTGCCAGCTCACACTCCGGGACTAGCGGGAAGGACCCTCCCTACGAGCAGTACTTC. This gives the protein CASSHSGTSGKDPPYEQYF.

This clone has only one observation. The rearrangement uses TRBV30 and TRBJ2-1; 11 bases are shared with TRBD2. Germline V gives CDR1 GTSNPN, CDR2 SVGIG (reference sequence). This CDR3 region has 15 residues. V lost 2 bases to trimming and J lost 8 bases; unmatched junction nucleotides: 8. The CDR3 nucleotides read TGTGCCTGGAGTAGGAGACTAGCGGGGATACATGAGCAGTTCTTC. Translated: CAWSRRLAGIHEQFF.

The V gene is TRBV2, the J gene TRBJ1-2; D is uncertain. The CDR3 runs to 11 residues. V lost 8 bases to trimming and J lost 5 bases, with 9 bases between them. CDR1 SNHLY and CDR2 FYNNEI come from the germline V gene. CDR3 region: CASPEFYGYTF. The CDR3 DNA reads TGTGCCAGCCCAGAGTTTTATGGCTACACCTTC.

This rearrangement joins TRBV28 to TRBJ2-1; D is ambiguous. CDR3 size: 12 residues. V was trimmed by 6 bases and J by 10 bases, leaving 13 bases between them. CDR1 is MDHEN, CDR2 SYDVKM, per germline. In nucleotides, the CDR3 is TGTGCCAGCAGCCCTCTTGGGCTAGAGCAGTTCTTC. This codes for CASSPLGLEQFF.

This chain joins TRBV7-8 and TRBJ2-5; D unclear. The germline gives CDR1 SGHVS, CDR2 FQNEAQ. The CDR3 length is 16 residues. The ends were cut back, 5 bases at V and 5 bases at J, with 21 bases in the middle. CDR3: CASSPRWASANETQYF. The CDR3 region has the DNA TGTGCCAGCAGCCCACGCTGGGCTTCCGCAAACGAGACCCAGTACTTC.

The rearrangement links TRBV19 to TRBJ1-5, with D possibly TRBD1 on 6 matching bases. This CDR3 is built from 16 residues. Germline V lookup: CDR1 LNHDA, CDR2 SQIVND (reference sequence). The V and J ends lost 3 bases and 0 bases respectively, with 12 bases between them. The CDR3 spells CASSIVDRSSNQPQHF. The CDR3 DNA is TGTGCCAGTAGTATTGTCGACAGGTCTAGCAATCAGCCCCAGCATTTT.

V gene TRBV28 combines with J gene TRBJ2-3, with 11 positions matching TRBD2. CDR1 MDHEN and CDR2 SYDVKM come from the germline V gene. V gave up 9 bases and J gave up 4 bases; unmatched junction bases: 3. The CDR3 has 13 residues. The DNA of the CDR3 is TGTGCCAGTTTAGCGGGAGGGCCAGATACGCAGTATTTT. This encodes CASLAGGPDTQYF.

The rearrangement links TRBV14 to TRBJ2-7; D is possibly TRBD1 or TRBD2 (5 bases each). Germline V CDR1 and CDR2: SGHDN, FVKESK. Trimming removed 6 bases from V and 0 bases from J, with 15 bases in between. The CDR3 is made up of 15 amino acids. The CDR3 reads CASSHRDAHSYEQYF. In DNA form, the CDR3 reads TGTGCCAGCAGTCACCGGGACGCTCACTCCTACGAGCAGTACTTC.

This clone was seen only a few times. The chain carries TRBV28 and TRBJ1-2; 9 bases agree with TRBD1. Germline V CDR1 and CDR2: MDHEN, SYDVKM. CDR3 length: 13 amino acids. With V trimmed by 6 bases and J by 8 bases, 7 bases remained unmatched. CDR3 DNA: TGTGCCAGCAGCCGGGACAGGGTGGGCGGCTACACCTTC. Translating it yields CASSRDRVGGYTF.

J is TRBJ1-2 and V is TRBV2; possibly TRBD1 for D (6 bases). Trimming stripped 4 bases from V and 4 bases from J, with 19 bases between. Per the germline V gene, CDR1 is SNHLY and CDR2 is FYNNEI. The CDR3 runs 16 residues. The DNA for the CDR3 is TGTGCCAGCAGTGGGGAAGTAGGACAGAGAGTCTATGGCTACACCTTC. This encodes CASSGEVGQRVYGYTF.

CDR3 nucleotides: TGCGCCAGCAGCCAACGGACAGGGGGCCCTTTTGCAACTAATGAAAAACTGTTTTTT. The encoded protein is CASSQRTGGPFATNEKLFF. The chain is built from TRBV5-1 and TRBJ1-4; TRBD1 aligns across 11 bases. Germline assignment: CDR1 SGHRS and CDR2 YFSETQ. The CDR3 extends over 19 amino acids. V shed 4 bases and J 0 bases; nucleotides not matched to a gene: 11.

Details on this clone: Distinct nucleotide sequences in the sample also encode this CDR3. The rearrangement links TRBV2 to TRBJ2-3; no reliable D call. There are 15 residues in the CDR3. In germline, CDR1 is SNHLY, CDR2 FYNNEI. Trimming pared 8 bases from V and 0 bases from J, leaving 15 bases between. As DNA, the CDR3 is TGTGCCAGCTCGAGAGAGGCAGGCAGCACAGATACGCAGTATTTT. This encodes CASSREAGSTDTQYF.

V is TRBV2 and J is TRBJ2-3, with TRBD2 as a possible D gene (6 bases). CDR3 length equals 18 residues. Germline-derived CDR1 and CDR2 are SNHLY and FYNNEI. Trimming pared 5 bases from V and 0 bases from J, leaving 21 bases between. CDR3 loop: CASSPLPTGLASTDTQYF. Written as DNA, the CDR3 is TGTGCCAGCAGTCCCCTACCAACGGGGCTAGCGAGCACAGATACGCAGTATTTT.

This clone is a singleton in its sample. V usage is TRBV29-1 and J usage is TRBJ2-2; 10 bases align to TRBD1. CDR3 size: 15 residues. CDR1 is SQVTM, CDR2 ANQGSEA, per germline. V shed 4 bases and J 3 bases; nucleotides not matched to a gene: 5. The CDR3 DNA sequence: TGCAGCGTTGGGGGGACAGGGGCTGACACCGGGGAGCTGTTTTTT. Protein product: CSVGGTGADTGELFF.

J is TRBJ2-1 and V is TRBV7-3; 10 bases align to TRBD1. Germline assignment: CDR1 SGHTA and CDR2 FQGTGA. The CDR3 loop spans 15 amino acids. The V segment lost 1 base and the J segment 6 bases; nucleotides outside the gene matches: 3. The DNA for the CDR3 is TGTGCCAGCAGCTTAAGGGGACAGGGGACCAATGAGCAGTTCTTC. Encoded protein: CASSLRGQGTNEQFF.